These 32 T cell receptor beta chains were all obtained from the same sample, sequenced in a study of T cell responses to AZD1222 COVID-19 vaccine. Generated by immunoSEQ multiplex PCR, the TCRdb table keeps only in-frame clones and is missing some. The sample shows roughly 200,000 clones, about 89% of them seen only once. The sequences come from peripheral blood, collected 28 days after the second AZD1222 dose. All receptors come from an adult who received the AZD1222 COVID-19 vaccine.

J is TRBJ1-1 and V is TRBV5-1; 10 nucleotides agree with TRBD1. V dropped 2 bases and J dropped 3; count of bases not matched to a gene: 13. Germline loops: CDR1 SGHRS, CDR2 YFSETQ. The CDR3 is 18 amino acids. In DNA, the CDR3 is TGCGCCAGCAGCTTAGGGACAGGGGATTGGAATAAGGACACTGAAGCTTTCTTT. It specifies CASSLGTGDWNKDTEAFF. Based on the CDR3 plus reference TRBV5-1 and TRBJ1-1, the full variable domain is KAGVTQTPRYLIKTRGQQVTLSCSPISGHRSVSWYQQTPGQGLQFLFEYFSETQRNKGNFPGRFSGRQFSNSRSEMNVSTLELGDSALYLCASSLGTGDWNKDTEAFFGQGTRLTVV.

This clone was detected only once. The V call is TRBV12-5, the J call TRBJ1-6, with TRBD1 matching 7 bases. Germline V gives CDR1 LGHNT, CDR2 FRNRAP. The CDR3 sequence is 16 residues long. Trimming removed 4 bases from V and 8 bases from J; junction bases left unmatched: 11. The CDR3 coding sequence is TGTGCTAGTGGTTGGGATCACAGGGGAGGGGATTCACCCCTCCACTTT. Translating it yields CASGWDHRGGDSPLHF. The entire variable domain, with the rest obtained from reference TRBV12-5 and TRBJ1-6, is as follows: DARVTQTPRHKVTEMGQEVTMRCQPILGHNTVFWYRQTMMQGLELLAYFRNRAPLDDSGMPKDRFSAEMPDATLATLKIQPSEPRDSAVYFCASGWDHRGGDSPLHFGNGTRLTVT.

In this sample, this clone turned up a few times. J is TRBJ1-5 and V is TRBV9; D remains ambiguous. Germline-derived CDR1 and CDR2 are SGDLS and YYNGEE. The CDR3 covers 13 residues. Trimming stripped 0 bases from V and 7 bases from J, with 8 bases between. DNA of the CDR3: TGTGCCAGCAGCGTAGACGGGGTGCAGCCCCAGCATTTT. Its translation is CASSVDGVQPQHF.

The V gene is TRBV14, the J gene TRBJ1-2, with a tentative D call TRBD1 (5 bases). The V and J ends lost 2 bases and 2 bases respectively, with 6 bases between them. Germline V gene lookup returns CDR1 SGHDN and CDR2 FVKESK. This CDR3 contains 13 residues. Written as DNA, the CDR3 is TGTGCCAGCAGCCAACAGGGAAACTATGGCTACACCTTC. This translates into CASSQQGNYGYTF. Drawing the rest from reference TRBV14 and TRBJ1-2, the complete variable domain is EAGVTQFPSHSVIEKGQTVTLRCDPISGHDNLYWYRRVMGKEIKFLLHFVKESKQDESGMPNNRFLAERTGGTYSTLKVQPAELEDSGVYFCASSQQGNYGYTFGSGTRLTVV.

The chain recombines TRBV19 with TRBJ2-5; no reliable D call. Trimming left V 6 bases short and J 1 base short, with 9 bases between. The CDR3 consists of 13 residues. Germline CDR1 reads LNHDA; CDR2 reads SQIVND (reference sequence). The CDR3 sequence: CASRKVGQETQYF. CDR3 sequence (DNA): TGTGCCAGTAGAAAGGTGGGCCAAGAGACCCAGTACTTC.

This chain connects TRBV4-2 to TRBJ1-1; 7 bases map to TRBD1. Germline V gives CDR1 LGHNA, CDR2 YNFKEQ. The CDR3 contains 15 residues. V was clipped by 3 bases and J by 1 base; unmatched bases: 5. The CDR3 region is CASSHTGEGNTEAFF. CDR3 bases: TGTGCCAGCAGCCATACAGGGGAGGGGAACACTGAAGCTTTCTTT.

This clone was seen just once. V usage is TRBV19 and J usage is TRBJ1-3, with D possibly being TRBD1 (6 bases). This CDR3 contains 15 residues. Germline CDR1 LNHDA, CDR2 SQIVND (reference sequence). V lost 5 bases and J lost 0, with 11 bases in between. The DNA for the CDR3 is TGTGCCAGTAGTGTTAAAGGGGGCTCTGGAAACACCATATATTTT. Residues: CASSVKGGSGNTIYF.

The gene calls are TRBV18 and TRBJ1-5; 8 bases map to TRBD1. CDR1 and CDR2 from the germline V gene are KGHSH and LQKENI. There are 14 residues in the CDR3. Losses at the gene ends were 6 bases for V and 6 bases for J; bases not matched to a gene: 7. The CDR3 protein is CASSVDRVGQPQHF. The CDR3 region has the DNA TGTGCCAGCTCCGTGGACAGGGTCGGTCAGCCCCAGCATTTT.

The chain links TRBV27 to TRBJ2-5, with 10 nucleotides matching TRBD2. The CDR3 length is 15 residues. The germline CDR1 and CDR2 sequences are MNHEY and SMNVEV (reference sequence). V lost 6 bases to trimming and J lost 5 bases; unmatched junction nucleotides: 9. In nucleotides, the CDR3 is TGTGCCAGCAGCCGCTCTAGCGGGAGTTGGGAGACCCAGTACTTC. This translates into CASSRSSGSWETQYF.

On this clone: The same CDR3 arises from other DNA sequences in this sample as well. This chain connects TRBV5-1 to TRBJ1-6; 8 positions agree with TRBD1. This CDR3 has 14 residues. Looked up from germline, CDR1 is SGHRS and CDR2 is YFSETQ. J was trimmed by 7 bases and V by 2 bases; bases with no gene match: 2. DNA of the CDR3: TGCGCCAGCAGCTTCGGACAGGGAAATTCACCCCTCCACTTT. Amino acid sequence: CASSFGQGNSPLHF.

J is TRBJ2-5 and V is TRBV19, with a tentative D call TRBD2 (5 bases). Trimming left V 4 bases short and J 5 bases short, with 8 bases between. Germline lookup yields CDR1 LNHDA and CDR2 SQIVND (reference sequence). The CDR3 extends over 12 amino acids. CDR3 sequence: CASSNGVETQYF. For the CDR3, the DNA is TGTGCCAGTAGTAACGGGGTGGAGACCCAGTACTTC.

The chain links TRBV30 to TRBJ1-2; D might be TRBD1 (5 bases). Trimming stripped 3 bases from V and 5 bases from J, with 13 bases between. Germline-derived CDR1 and CDR2 are GTSNPN and SVGIG (reference sequence). The CDR3 is 13 residues long. The CDR3 DNA sequence: TGTGCCTGGAGGCAGGGAGTTTATTATGGCTACACCTTC. Encoded protein: CAWRQGVYYGYTF.

The chain is built from TRBV19 and TRBJ1-5; TRBD1 matches at 7 bases. This CDR3 has 16 residues. Germline V CDR1 and CDR2: LNHDA, SQIVND (reference sequence). With V trimmed by 2 bases and J by 0 bases, 4 bases remained unmatched. The CDR3 nucleotides are TGTGCCAGTAGTATACCTGGGACAGTTAGCAATCAGCCCCAGCATTTT. Translation: CASSIPGTVSNQPQHF.

The chain uses TRBV15 and TRBJ1-3; no clear D. The V end lost 4 bases, the J end lost 4 bases, and 20 bases lay between the germline ends. The germline CDR1 and CDR2 sequences are LNHNV and YYDKDF (reference sequence). The CDR3 has 17 residues. Here the CDR3 reads CATSTLWEGAYGNTIYF. The CDR3 nucleotides read TGTGCCACCAGCACCCTGTGGGAGGGAGCGTACGGAAACACCATATATTTT.

CDR3 loop: CASSLGQGGGYTF. DNA for the CDR3: TGTGCCAGCAGTTTAGGCCAGGGGGGAGGCTACACCTTC. The gene calls are TRBV27 and TRBJ1-2, with TRBD1 identical over 7 bases. Per the germline V gene, CDR1 is MNHEY and CDR2 is SMNVEV (reference sequence). This CDR3 comprises 13 residues. V gave up 2 bases and J gave up 8 bases; unmatched junction bases: 5.

The chain recombines TRBV6-5 with TRBJ2-1; TRBD2 agrees at 8 bases. CDR1 is MNHEY, CDR2 SVGAGI, per germline. The CDR3 covers 15 residues. V shed 7 bases and J 5 bases; nucleotides not matched to a gene: 10. This chain's CDR3 is CASTSVTSAHNEQFF. For the CDR3, the DNA is TGTGCCAGCACATCCGTGACTAGCGCACACAATGAGCAGTTCTTC.

The rearrangement joins TRBV5-1 to TRBJ2-7; D is perhaps TRBD1 (6 bases). The CDR3 spans 14 residues. The V end was cut by 2 bases, the J end by 4 bases, with 13 bases between. Germline CDR1 is SGHRS and CDR2 is YFSETQ. The CDR3, as DNA: TGCGCCAGCAGCTTTGGAAGCAGGGGATACGAGCAGTACTTC. Protein product: CASSFGSRGYEQYF. Full variable domain (missing parts from reference TRBV5-1 and TRBJ2-7): KAGVTQTPRYLIKTRGQQVTLSCSPISGHRSVSWYQQTPGQGLQFLFEYFSETQRNKGNFPGRFSGRQFSNSRSEMNVSTLELGDSALYLCASSFGSRGYEQYFGPGTRLTVT.

The CDR3 nucleotides are TGTGCCAGCAGCTTCCGACAGGGGGATGGCTACACCTTC. Its protein is CASSFRQGDGYTF. The chain recombines TRBV5-6 with TRBJ1-2; TRBD1 matches 9 bases. The CDR3 contains 13 residues. Germline CDR1 SGHDT, CDR2 YYEEEE. After removal of 2 bases from V and 6 bases from J, the junction contained 2 bases not matched to a gene.

V usage is TRBV6-5 and J usage is TRBJ1-2; TRBD1 is a possible D gene (6 bases). Trimming pared 2 bases from V and 2 bases from J, leaving 15 bases between. This CDR3 is built from 16 residues. Germline assignment: CDR1 MNHEY and CDR2 SVGAGI. The CDR3 DNA reads TGTGCCAGCAGTTACGGGCCAGGGACACGGAACTATGGCTACACCTTC. Translating gives CASSYGPGTRNYGYTF.

This rearrangement joins TRBV29-1 to TRBJ1-1, with D perhaps matching TRBD1 (6 bases). This CDR3 spans 17 amino acids. Trimming shortened V by 5 bases and J by 0 bases, and 22 bases separated the two germline ends. CDR1 SQVTM and CDR2 ANQGSEA come from the germline V gene. The CDR3 DNA reads TGCAGCGTTTTAACGCAGGGGACCGCGGGAATGAACACTGAAGCTTTCTTT. Translated: CSVLTQGTAGMNTEAFF. Based on the CDR3 plus reference TRBV29-1 and TRBJ1-1, the full variable domain is SAVISQKPSRDICQRGTSLTIQCQVDSQVTMMFWYRQQPGQSLTLIATANQGSEATYESGFVIDKFPISRPNLTFSTLTVSNMSPEDSSIYLCSVLTQGTAGMNTEAFFGQGTRLTVV.

This rearrangement joins TRBV14 to TRBJ1-1; D remains ambiguous. Looked up from germline, CDR1 is SGHDN and CDR2 is FVKESK. Trimming pared 0 bases from V and 1 base from J, leaving 15 bases between. This CDR3 is 17 amino acids long. In nucleotides, the CDR3 is TGTGCCAGCAGCCAAGATTGGGCTCTGCTTCGGAACACTGAAGCTTTCTTT. Translated, it gives CASSQDWALLRNTEAFF.

The rearrangement links TRBV9 to TRBJ1-2; TRBD1 aligns across 7 bases. The trim removed 4 bases at V and 5 bases at J, leaving 11 bases unmatched. This CDR3 region has 15 residues. CDR1 and CDR2 (germline): SGDLS, YYNGEE. CDR3 in DNA: TGTGCCAGCAGCTCTAACCCGGGCAGGGGGTATGGCTACACCTTC. This codes for CASSSNPGRGYGYTF.

The chain carries TRBV6-5 and TRBJ1-5; D may be TRBD1 (6 bases). Trimming cost V 5 bases and J 7 bases, with 15 bases left between them. The CDR3 has 14 amino acids. CDR1 is MNHEY and CDR2 is SVGAGI in the germline V gene. The CDR3 nucleotides are TGTGCCAGCAGTCTTCAGGGGCTCGGGCAGCCCCAGCATTTT. Encoded protein: CASSLQGLGQPQHF.

The V call is TRBV4-1, the J call TRBJ1-1, with 7 bases that match TRBD1. Looked up from germline, CDR1 is MGHRA and CDR2 is YSYEKL. The CDR3 is made up of 17 amino acids. V lost 2 bases to trimming and J lost 0 bases; unmatched junction nucleotides: 9. CDR3 DNA: TGCGCCAGCAGCCAACGGGGGACAGCAGTTATGAACACTGAAGCTTTCTTT. It codes for CASSQRGTAVMNTEAFF.

This chain joins TRBV29-1 and TRBJ1-1; D gene unclear. There are 11 residues in the CDR3. Looked up from germline, CDR1 is SQVTM and CDR2 is ANQGSEA. V lost 4 bases and J 5 bases, leaving 8 bases between the germline ends. For the CDR3, the DNA is TGCAGCGTTGGTAGTAGGACTGAAGCTTTCTTT. It is translated as CSVGSRTEAFF.

This clone showed up just a few times. For the CDR3, the DNA is TGCGCCAGCAGGGGGGACGGGTACAATGAGCAGTTCTTC. Protein product: CASRGDGYNEQFF. The gene calls are TRBV5-1 and TRBJ2-1; either TRBD1 or TRBD2 may fit D (5 bases each). This CDR3 is 13 amino acids long. V dropped 5 bases and J dropped 4 bases, with 10 bases sitting between them. Germline V gene lookup returns CDR1 SGHRS and CDR2 YFSETQ. Using reference TRBV5-1 and TRBJ2-1 for the parts outside the CDR3, the full variable domain is KAGVTQTPRYLIKTRGQQVTLSCSPISGHRSVSWYQQTPGQGLQFLFEYFSETQRNKGNFPGRFSGRQFSNSRSEMNVSTLELGDSALYLCASRGDGYNEQFFGPGTRLTVL.

This chain links TRBV29-1 with TRBJ2-7; 8 bases line up with TRBD1. Losses at the gene ends were 4 bases for V and 1 base for J; bases not matched to a gene: 6. The CDR3 sequence is 14 residues long. Germline CDR1 SQVTM, CDR2 ANQGSEA. Here the CDR3 DNA reads TGCAGCGTTGCCGAACAGGGGGGATCCTACGAGCAGTACTTC. Translating it yields CSVAEQGGSYEQYF.

The chain has TRBV9 and TRBJ2-2; the match to TRBD1 covers 8 bases. The CDR3 is 15 residues long. J lost 1 base, V lost 2 bases, and 1 base had no gene match. From germline, CDR1 is SGDLS and CDR2 YYNGEE. DNA for the CDR3: TGTGCCAGCAGCGTGGGACAGGTGAACACCGGGGAGCTGTTTTTT. Protein: CASSVGQVNTGELFF.

The chain uses TRBV14 and TRBJ2-1, with D tentatively TRBD2 (6 bases). V lost 2 bases and J 2 bases, leaving 16 bases between the germline ends. This CDR3 spans 17 amino acids. CDR1 is SGHDN, CDR2 FVKESK, per germline. CDR3 amino acids: CASSQRQGGAPYNEQFF. The CDR3 DNA reads as TGTGCCAGCAGCCAAAGGCAGGGCGGGGCCCCCTACAATGAGCAGTTCTTC.

The chain employs TRBV6-5 and TRBJ2-5; 8 nucleotides align to TRBD1. This CDR3 spans 14 amino acids. CDR1 and CDR2 (germline): MNHEY, SVGAGI. The V gene end was trimmed by 2 bases and the J gene end by 9 bases; junction bases not matched to a gene: 8. CDR3 residues: CASSYVTGGWAQYF. CDR3 bases: TGTGCCAGCAGTTACGTTACAGGGGGATGGGCCCAGTACTTC.

The chain employs TRBV5-1 and TRBJ1-2; no definite D call. Germline V lookup: CDR1 SGHRS, CDR2 YFSETQ. This CDR3 is built from 15 residues. V lost 2 bases, J lost 4 bases, and 15 bases lay in between. CDR3 protein: CASSFATTPAYGYTF. The CDR3, as DNA: TGCGCCAGCAGCTTTGCGACAACCCCAGCCTATGGCTACACCTTC.

The chain has TRBV6-6 and TRBJ2-1; 7 bases map to TRBD2. The J segment lost 4 bases and the V segment lost 0 bases, leaving 6 bases of the junction unmatched. From germline, CDR1 is MNHNY and CDR2 SVGAGI (reference sequence). There are 16 residues in the CDR3. The CDR3 region has the DNA TGTGCCAGCAGTTACTCGGATCTTAGCGGGTACAATGAGCAGTTCTTC. Protein sequence: CASSYSDLSGYNEQFF.